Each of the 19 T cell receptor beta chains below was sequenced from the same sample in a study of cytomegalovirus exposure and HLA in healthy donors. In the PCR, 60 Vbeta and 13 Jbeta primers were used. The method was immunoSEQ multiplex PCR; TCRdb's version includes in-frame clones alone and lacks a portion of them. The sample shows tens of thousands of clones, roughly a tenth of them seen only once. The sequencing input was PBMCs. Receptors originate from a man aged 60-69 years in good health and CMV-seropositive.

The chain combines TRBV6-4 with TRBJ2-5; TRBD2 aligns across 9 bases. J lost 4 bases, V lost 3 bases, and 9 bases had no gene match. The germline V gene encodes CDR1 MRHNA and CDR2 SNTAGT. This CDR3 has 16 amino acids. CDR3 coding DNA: TGTGCCAGCAGTGAGTTTCCAGTAGCGGGAGCAGAGACCCAGTACTTC. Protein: CASSEFPVAGAETQYF.

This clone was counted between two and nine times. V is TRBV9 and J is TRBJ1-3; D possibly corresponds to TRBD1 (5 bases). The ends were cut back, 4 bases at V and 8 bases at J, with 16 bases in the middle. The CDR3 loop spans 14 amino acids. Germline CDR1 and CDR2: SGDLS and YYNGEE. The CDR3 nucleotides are TGTGCCAGCAGCCCCCGAGGTGGGGGGGACACCATATATTTT. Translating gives CASSPRGGGDTIYF. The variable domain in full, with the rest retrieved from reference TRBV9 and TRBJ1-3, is DSGVTQTPKHLITATGQRVTLRCSPRSGDLSVYWYQQSLDQGLQFLIQYYNGEERAKGNILERFSAQQFPDLHSELNLSSLELGDSALYFCASSPRGGGDTIYFGEGSWLTVV.

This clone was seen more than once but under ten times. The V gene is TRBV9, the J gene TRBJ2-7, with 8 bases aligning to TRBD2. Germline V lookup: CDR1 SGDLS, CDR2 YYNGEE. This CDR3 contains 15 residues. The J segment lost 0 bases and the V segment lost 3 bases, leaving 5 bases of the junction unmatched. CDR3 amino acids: CASSAAGTSSYEQYF. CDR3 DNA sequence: TGTGCCAGCAGCGCGGCCGGGACTAGCTCCTACGAGCAGTACTTC.

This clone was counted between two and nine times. CDR3 sequence (DNA): TGTGCCTGGAGTGCAGGCCGGGCGGGAAAACAAGAGACCCAGTACTTC. Translating gives CAWSAGRAGKQETQYF. The genes are TRBV30 and TRBJ2-5; D perhaps matches TRBD2 (6 bases). Trimming removed 1 base from V and 2 bases from J, with 17 bases in between. This CDR3 is 16 amino acids long. Germline lookup yields CDR1 GTSNPN and CDR2 SVGIG (reference sequence).

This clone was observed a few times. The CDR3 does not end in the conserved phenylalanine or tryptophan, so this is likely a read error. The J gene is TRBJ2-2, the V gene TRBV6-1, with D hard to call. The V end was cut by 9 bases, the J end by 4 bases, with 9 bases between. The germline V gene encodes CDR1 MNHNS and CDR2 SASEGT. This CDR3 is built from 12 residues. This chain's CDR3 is CARRTFTGELFV. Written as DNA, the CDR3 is TGTGCCAGACGGACCTTCACCGGGGAGCTGTTTGTT.

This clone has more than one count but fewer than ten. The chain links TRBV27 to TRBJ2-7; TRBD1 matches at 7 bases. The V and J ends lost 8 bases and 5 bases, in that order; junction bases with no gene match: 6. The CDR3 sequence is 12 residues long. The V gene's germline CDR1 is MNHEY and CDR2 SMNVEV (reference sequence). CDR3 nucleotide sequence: TGTGCCAGCGGGAACAGGGGACACGAGCAGTACTTC. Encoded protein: CASGNRGHEQYF.

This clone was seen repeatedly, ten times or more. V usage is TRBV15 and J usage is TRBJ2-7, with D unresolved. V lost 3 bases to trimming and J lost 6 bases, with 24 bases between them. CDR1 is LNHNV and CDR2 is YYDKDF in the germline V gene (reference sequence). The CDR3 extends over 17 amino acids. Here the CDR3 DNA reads TGTGCCACCAGCAGGGGCACCTTCCCCGTTGAACGTAGCGAGCAGTACGTC. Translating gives CATSRGTFPVERSEQYV.

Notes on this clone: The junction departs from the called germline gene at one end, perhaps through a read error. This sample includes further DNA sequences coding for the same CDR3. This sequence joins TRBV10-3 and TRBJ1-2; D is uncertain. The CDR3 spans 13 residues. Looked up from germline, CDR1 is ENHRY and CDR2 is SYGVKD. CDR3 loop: CAISDGDYYGYSF. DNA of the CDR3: TGTGCCATAAGTGATGGCGACTACTATGGCTACTCCTTC.

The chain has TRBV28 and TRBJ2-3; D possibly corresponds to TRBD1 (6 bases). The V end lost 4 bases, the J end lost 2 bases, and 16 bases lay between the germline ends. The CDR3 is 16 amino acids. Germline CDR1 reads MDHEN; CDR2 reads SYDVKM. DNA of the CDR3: TGTGCCAGCAGTTCTACCACCAGGGGTTACACAGATACGCAGTATTTT. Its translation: CASSSTTRGYTDTQYF.

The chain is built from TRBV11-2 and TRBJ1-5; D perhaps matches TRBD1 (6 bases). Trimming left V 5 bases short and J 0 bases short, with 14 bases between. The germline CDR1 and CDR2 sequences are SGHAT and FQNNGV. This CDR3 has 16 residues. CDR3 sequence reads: CASSQRGDYSNQPQHF. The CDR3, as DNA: TGTGCCAGCAGCCAAAGGGGGGACTATAGCAATCAGCCCCAGCATTTT.

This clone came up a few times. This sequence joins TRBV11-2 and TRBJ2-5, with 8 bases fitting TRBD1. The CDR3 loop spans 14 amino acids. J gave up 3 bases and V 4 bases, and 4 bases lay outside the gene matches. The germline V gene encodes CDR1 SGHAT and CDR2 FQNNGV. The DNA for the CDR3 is TGTGCCAGCAGCTGGGGACAGGCAAAAGAGACCCAGTACTTC. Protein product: CASSWGQAKETQYF.

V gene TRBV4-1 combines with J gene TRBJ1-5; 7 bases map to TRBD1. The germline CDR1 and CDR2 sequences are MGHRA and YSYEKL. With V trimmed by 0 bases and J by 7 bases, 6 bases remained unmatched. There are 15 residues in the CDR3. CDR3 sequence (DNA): TGCGCCAGCAGCCAAGATGAGACAGGGCGCCAGCCCCAGCATTTT. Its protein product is CASSQDETGRQPQHF.

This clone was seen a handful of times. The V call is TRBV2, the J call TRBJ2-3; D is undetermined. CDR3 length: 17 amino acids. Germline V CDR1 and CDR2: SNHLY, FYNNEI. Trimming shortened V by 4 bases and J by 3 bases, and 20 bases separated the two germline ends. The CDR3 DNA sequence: TGTGCCAGCAGTGGTCGGGTCGTGGTCCCCGGGACAGATACGCAGTATTTT. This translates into CASSGRVVVPGTDTQYF.

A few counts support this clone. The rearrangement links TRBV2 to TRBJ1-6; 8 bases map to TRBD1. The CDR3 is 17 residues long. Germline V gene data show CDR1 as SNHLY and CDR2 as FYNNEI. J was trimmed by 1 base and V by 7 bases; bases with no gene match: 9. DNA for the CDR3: TGTGCCAGCAAGAGAGCCACAGGGGGGTCCTATAATTCACCCCTCCACTTT. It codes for CASKRATGGSYNSPLHF.

The CDR3 nucleotides read TGTGCCAGCAGCGTAATGGGCCAGGGGGTCGGCTATGGCTACACCTTC. The encoded protein is CASSVMGQGVGYGYTF. The gene calls are TRBV9 and TRBJ1-2, with TRBD1 identical over 7 bases. CDR3 length: 16 amino acids. Germline loops: CDR1 SGDLS, CDR2 YYNGEE. The junction had 10 bases not matched to a gene; V was cut back by 1 base and J by 4 bases.

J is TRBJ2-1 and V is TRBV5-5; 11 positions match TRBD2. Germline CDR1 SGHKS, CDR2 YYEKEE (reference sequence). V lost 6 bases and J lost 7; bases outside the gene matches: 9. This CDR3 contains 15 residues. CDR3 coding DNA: TGTGCCAGCACCGCGACTAGCGGGAATAAGAATGAGCAGTTCTTC. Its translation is CASTATSGNKNEQFF.

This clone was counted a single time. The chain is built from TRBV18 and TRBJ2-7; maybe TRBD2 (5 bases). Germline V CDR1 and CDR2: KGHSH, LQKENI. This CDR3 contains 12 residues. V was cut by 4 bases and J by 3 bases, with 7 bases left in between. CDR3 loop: CASSREGYEQYF. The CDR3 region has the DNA TGTGCCAGCTCACGCGAGGGCTACGAGCAGTACTTC.

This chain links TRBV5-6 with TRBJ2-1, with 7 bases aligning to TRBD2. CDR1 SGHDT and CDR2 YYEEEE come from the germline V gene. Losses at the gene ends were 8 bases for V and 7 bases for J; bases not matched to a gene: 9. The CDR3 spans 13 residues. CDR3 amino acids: CASVGWGGNEQFF. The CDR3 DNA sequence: TGTGCCAGTGTTGGGTGGGGGGGGAATGAGCAGTTCTTC.

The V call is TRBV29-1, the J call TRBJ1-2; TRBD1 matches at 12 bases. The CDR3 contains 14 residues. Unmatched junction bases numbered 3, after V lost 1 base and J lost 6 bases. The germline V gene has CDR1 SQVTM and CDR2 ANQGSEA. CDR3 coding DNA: TGCAGCGTTGAAGGGGACAGGGGGCCCCATGGCTACACCTTC. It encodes CSVEGDRGPHGYTF.